This T cell receptor (beta chain) came from a study of T cell repertoires in cytomegalovirus infection. Study at large: CMV epitopes in the study were HLA-C-restricted (recently identified) and HLA-B-restricted (well studied). Indications of both CMV infection and matching HLA type were provided by public TCR beta signatures. Whole-study findings and limits: In two of eight donors, the top clonotype was HLA-C-restricted CMV-specific.

This clonotype has a handful of counts. The antigen is unknown. MiXCR, applied by TCRdb to the reads, yields one record per CDR3 protein. The table has 650,000 to 900,000 distinct CDR3 sequences, 25% to 35% seen once; the top ten hold less than 15%. This CDR3 has 16 residues. V shed 3 bases, J shed 2 bases, and the junction held 4 bases outside the gene matches. CDR1 MGHRA and CDR2 YSYEKL come from the germline V gene. This TCR was recovered from a human donor in good health (CMV status not recorded). Some clones in this sample may be carry-over from other donors' samples. Sequenced material: cultured CD8+ T cells from PBMCs, taken from culture after CMV antigen stimulation. The rearrangement uses TRBV4-1 and TRBJ2-3; 11 positions match TRBD2. The CDR3 sequence is CASSQLLAGDTDTQYF. Written as DNA, the CDR3 is TGCGCCAGCAGCCAGCTACTAGCGGGAGACACAGATACGCAGTATTTT.